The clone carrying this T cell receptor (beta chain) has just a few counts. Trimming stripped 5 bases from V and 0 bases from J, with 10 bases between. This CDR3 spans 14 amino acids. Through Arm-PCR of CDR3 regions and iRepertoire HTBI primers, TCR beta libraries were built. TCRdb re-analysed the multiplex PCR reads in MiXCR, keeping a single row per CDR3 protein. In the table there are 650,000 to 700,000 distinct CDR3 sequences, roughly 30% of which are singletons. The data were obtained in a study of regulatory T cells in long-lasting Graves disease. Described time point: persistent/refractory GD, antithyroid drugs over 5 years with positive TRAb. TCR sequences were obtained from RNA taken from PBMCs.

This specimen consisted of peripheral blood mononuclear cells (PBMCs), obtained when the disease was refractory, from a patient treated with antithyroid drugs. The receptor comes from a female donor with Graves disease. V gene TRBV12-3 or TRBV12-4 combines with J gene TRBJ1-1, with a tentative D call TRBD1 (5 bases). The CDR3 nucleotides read TGTGCCAGCAGTGACAGCGCCCTGAACACTGAAGCTTTCTTT. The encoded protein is CASSDSALNTEAFF.